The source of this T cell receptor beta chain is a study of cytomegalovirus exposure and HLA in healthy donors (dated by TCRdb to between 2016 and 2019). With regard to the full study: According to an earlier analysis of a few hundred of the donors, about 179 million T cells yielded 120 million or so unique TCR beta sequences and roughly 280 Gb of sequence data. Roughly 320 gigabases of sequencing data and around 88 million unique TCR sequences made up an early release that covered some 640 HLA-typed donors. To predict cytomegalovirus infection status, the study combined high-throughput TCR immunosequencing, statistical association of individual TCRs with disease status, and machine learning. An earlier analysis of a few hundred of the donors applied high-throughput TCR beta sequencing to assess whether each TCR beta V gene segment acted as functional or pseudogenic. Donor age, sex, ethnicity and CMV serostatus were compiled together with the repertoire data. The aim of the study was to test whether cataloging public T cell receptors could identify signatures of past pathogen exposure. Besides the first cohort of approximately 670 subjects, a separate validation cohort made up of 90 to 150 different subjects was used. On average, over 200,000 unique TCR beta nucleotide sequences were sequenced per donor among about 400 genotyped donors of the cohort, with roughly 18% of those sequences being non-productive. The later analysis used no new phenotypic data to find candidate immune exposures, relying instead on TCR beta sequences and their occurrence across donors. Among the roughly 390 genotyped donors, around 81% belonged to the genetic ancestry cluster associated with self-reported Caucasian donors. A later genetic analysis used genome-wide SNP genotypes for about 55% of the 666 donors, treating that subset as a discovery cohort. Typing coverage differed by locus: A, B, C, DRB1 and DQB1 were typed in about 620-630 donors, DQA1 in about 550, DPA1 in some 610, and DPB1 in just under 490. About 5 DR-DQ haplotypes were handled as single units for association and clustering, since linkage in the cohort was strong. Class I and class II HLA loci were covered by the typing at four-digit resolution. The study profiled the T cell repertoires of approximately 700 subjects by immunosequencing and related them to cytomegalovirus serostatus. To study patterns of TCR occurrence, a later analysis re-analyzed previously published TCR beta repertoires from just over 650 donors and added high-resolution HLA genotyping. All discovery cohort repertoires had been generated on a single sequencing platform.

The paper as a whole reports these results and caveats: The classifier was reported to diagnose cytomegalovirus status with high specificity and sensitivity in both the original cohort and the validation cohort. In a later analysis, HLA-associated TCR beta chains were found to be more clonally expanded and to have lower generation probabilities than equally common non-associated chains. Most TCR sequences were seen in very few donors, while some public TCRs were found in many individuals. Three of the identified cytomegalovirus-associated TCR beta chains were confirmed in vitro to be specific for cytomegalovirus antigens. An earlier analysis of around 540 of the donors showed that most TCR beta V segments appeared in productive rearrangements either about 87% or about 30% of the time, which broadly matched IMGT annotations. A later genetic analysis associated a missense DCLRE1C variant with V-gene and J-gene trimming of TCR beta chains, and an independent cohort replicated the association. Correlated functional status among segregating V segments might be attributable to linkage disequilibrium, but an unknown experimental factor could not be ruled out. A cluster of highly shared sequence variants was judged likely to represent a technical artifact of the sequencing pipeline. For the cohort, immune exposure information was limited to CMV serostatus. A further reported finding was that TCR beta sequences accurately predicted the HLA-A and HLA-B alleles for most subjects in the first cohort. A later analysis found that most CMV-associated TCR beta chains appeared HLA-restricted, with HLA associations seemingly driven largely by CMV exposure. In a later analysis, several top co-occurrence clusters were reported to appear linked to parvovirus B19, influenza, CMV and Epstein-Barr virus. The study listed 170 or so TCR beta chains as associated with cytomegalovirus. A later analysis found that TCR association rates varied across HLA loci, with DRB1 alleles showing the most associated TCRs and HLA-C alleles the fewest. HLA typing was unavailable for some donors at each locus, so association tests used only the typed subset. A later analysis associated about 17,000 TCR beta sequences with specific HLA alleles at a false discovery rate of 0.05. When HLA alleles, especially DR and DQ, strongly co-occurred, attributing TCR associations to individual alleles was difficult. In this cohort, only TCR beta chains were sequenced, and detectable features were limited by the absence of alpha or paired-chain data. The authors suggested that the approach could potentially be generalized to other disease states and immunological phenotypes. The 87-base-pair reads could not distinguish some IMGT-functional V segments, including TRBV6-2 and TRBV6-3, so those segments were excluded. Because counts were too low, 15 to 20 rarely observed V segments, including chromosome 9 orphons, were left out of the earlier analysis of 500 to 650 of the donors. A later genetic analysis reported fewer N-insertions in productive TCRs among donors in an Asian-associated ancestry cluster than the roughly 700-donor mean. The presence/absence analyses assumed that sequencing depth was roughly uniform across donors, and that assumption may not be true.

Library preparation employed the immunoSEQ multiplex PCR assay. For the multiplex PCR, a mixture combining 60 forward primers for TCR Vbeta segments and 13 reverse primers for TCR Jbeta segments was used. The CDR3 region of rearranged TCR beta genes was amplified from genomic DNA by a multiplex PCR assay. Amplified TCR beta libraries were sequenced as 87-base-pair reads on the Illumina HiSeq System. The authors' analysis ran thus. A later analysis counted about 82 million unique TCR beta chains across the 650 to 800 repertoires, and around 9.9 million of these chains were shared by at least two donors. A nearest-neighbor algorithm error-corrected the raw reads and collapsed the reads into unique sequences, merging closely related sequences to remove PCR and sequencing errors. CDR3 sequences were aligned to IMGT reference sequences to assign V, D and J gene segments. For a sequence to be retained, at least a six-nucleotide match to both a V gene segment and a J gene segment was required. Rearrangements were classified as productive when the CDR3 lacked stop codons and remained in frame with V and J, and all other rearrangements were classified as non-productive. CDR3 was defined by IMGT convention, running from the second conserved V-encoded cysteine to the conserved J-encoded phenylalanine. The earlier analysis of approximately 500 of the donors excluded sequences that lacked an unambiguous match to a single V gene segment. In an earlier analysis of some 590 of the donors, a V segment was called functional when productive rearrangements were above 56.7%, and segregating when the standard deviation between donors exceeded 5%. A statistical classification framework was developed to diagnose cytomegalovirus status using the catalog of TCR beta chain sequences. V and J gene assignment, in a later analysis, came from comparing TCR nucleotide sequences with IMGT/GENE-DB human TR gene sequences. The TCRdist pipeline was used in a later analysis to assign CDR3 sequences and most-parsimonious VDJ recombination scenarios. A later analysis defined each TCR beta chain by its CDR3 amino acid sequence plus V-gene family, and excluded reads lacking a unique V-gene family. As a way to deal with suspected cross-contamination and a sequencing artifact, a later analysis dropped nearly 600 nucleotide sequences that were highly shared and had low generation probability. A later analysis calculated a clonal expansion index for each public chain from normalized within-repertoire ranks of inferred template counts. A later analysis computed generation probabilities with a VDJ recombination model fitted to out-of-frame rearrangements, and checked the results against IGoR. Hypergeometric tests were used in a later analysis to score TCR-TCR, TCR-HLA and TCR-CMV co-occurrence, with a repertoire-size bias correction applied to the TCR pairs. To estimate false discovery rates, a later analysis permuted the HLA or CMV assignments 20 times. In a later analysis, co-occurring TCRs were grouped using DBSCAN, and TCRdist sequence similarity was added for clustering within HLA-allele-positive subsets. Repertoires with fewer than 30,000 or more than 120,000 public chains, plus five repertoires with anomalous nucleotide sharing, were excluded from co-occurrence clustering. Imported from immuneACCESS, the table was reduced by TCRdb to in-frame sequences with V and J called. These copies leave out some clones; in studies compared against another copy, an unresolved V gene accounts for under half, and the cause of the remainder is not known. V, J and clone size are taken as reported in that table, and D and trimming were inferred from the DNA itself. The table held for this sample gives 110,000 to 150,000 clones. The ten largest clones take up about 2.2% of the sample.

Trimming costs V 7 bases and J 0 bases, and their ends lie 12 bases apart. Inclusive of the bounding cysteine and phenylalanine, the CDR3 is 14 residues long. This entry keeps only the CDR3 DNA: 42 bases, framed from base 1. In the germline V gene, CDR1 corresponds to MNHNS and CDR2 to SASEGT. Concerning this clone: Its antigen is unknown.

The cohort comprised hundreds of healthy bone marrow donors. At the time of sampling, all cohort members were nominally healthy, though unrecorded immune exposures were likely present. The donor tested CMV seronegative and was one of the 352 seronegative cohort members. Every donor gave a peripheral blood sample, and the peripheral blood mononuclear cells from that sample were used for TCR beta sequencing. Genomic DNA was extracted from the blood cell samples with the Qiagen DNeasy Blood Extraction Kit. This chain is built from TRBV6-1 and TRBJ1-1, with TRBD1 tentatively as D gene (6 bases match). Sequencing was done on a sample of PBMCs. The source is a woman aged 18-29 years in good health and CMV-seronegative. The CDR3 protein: CASTHRVMNTEAFF. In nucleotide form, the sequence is TGTGCCAGCACTCACAGGGTTATGAACACTGAAGCTTTCTTT.